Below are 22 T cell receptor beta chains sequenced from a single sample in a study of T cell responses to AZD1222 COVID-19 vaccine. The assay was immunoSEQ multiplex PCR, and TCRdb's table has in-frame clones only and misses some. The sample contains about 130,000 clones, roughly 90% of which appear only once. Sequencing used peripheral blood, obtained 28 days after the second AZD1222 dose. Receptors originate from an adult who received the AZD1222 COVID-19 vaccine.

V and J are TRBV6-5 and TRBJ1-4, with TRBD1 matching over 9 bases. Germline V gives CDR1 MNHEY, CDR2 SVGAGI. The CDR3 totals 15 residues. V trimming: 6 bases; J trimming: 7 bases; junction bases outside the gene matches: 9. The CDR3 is CASSSPGTGSEKLFF. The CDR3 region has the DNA TGTGCCAGCAGCTCTCCCGGGACAGGGAGTGAAAAACTGTTTTTT.

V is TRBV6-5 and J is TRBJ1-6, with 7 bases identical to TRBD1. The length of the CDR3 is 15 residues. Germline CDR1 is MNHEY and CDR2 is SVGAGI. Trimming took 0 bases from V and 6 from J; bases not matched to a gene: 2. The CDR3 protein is CASSYSRDSNSPLHF. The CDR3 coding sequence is TGTGCCAGCAGTTACTCGAGGGACAGTAATTCACCCCTCCACTTT.

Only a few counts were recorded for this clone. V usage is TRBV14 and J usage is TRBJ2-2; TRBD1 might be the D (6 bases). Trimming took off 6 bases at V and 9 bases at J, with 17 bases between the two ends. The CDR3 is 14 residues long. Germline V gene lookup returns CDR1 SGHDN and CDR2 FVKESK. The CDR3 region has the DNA TGTGCCAGCAGAAGCGGACAGTTCCAACGGGAGCTGTTTTTT. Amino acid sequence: CASRSGQFQRELFF.

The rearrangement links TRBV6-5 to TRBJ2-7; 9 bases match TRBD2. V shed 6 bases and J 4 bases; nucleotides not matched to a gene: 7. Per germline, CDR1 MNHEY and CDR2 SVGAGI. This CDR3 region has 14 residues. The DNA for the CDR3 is TGTGCCAGCAGGCTAGCGGGAAGCTGGTACGAGCAGTACTTC. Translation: CASRLAGSWYEQYF.

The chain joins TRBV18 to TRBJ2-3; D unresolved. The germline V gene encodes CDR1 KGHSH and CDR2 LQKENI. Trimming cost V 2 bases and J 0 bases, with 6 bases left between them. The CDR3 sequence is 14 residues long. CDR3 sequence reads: CASSPVTSTDTQYF. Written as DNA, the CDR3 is TGTGCCAGCTCACCAGTGACTAGCACAGATACGCAGTATTTT.

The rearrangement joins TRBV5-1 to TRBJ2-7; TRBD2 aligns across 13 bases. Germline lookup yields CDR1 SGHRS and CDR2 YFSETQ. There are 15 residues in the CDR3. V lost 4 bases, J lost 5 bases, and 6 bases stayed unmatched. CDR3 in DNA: TGCGCCAGCAGCCCGGGGACTAGCGGGGTCCACGAGCAGTACTTC. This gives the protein CASSPGTSGVHEQYF. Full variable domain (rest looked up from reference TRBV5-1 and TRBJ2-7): KAGVTQTPRYLIKTRGQQVTLSCSPISGHRSVSWYQQTPGQGLQFLFEYFSETQRNKGNFPGRFSGRQFSNSRSEMNVSTLELGDSALYLCASSPGTSGVHEQYFGPGTRLTVT.

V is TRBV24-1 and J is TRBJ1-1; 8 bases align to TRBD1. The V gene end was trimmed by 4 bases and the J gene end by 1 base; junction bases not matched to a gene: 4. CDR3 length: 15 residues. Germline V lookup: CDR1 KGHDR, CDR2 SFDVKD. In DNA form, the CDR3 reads TGTGCCACCAGTGACCCCGGGACAGGGAACACTGAAGCTTTCTTT. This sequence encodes CATSDPGTGNTEAFF.

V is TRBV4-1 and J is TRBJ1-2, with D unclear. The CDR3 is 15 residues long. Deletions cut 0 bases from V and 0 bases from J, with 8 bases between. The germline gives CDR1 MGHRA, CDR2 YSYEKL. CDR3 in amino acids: CASSQDQTPNYGYTF. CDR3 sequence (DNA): TGCGCCAGCAGCCAAGATCAAACCCCTAACTATGGCTACACCTTC.

The CDR3 region has the DNA TGCAGCGTTGATCTAGCGATAGATACGCAGTATTTT. This codes for CSVDLAIDTQYF. This chain connects TRBV29-1 to TRBJ2-3; weak D call: TRBD2 (6 bases). Germline V CDR1 and CDR2: SQVTM, ANQGSEA. CDR3 length: 12 residues. Trimming stripped 3 bases from V and 5 bases from J, with 9 bases between.

The CDR3 reads CASSLRAGNSYSPLHF. CDR3 DNA sequence: TGTGCCAGCAGCTTAAGGGCAGGGAACTCTTATTCACCCCTCCACTTT. The chain recombines TRBV27 with TRBJ1-6, with a tentative D call TRBD1 (5 bases). V lost 6 bases and J 8 bases, leaving 20 bases between the germline ends. The CDR3 sequence is 16 residues long. CDR1 and CDR2 (germline): MNHEY, SMNVEV (reference sequence).

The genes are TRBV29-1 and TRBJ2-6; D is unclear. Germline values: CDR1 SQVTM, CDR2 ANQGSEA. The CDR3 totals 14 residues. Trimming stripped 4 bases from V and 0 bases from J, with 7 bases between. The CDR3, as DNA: TGCAGCGTTGGTTTGAACTCTGGGGCCAACGTCCTGACTTTC. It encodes CSVGLNSGANVLTF.

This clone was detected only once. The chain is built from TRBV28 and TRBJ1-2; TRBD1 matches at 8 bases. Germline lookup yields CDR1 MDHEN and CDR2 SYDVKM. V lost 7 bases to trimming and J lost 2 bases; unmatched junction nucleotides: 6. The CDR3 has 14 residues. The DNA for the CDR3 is TGTGCCAGCAAGAGTCAGGGGGCGAACTATGGCTACACCTTC. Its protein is CASKSQGANYGYTF.

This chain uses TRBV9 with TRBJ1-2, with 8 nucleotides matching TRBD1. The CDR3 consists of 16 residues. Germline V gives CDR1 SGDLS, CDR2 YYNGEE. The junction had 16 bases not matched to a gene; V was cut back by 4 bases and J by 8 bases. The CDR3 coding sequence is TGTGCCAGCAGCACCAGCCTCCGGACAGGGCTTGAAGGCTACACCTTC. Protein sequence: CASSTSLRTGLEGYTF. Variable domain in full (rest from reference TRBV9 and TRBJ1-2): DSGVTQTPKHLITATGQRVTLRCSPRSGDLSVYWYQQSLDQGLQFLIQYYNGEERAKGNILERFSAQQFPDLHSELNLSSLELGDSALYFCASSTSLRTGLEGYTFGSGTRLTVV.

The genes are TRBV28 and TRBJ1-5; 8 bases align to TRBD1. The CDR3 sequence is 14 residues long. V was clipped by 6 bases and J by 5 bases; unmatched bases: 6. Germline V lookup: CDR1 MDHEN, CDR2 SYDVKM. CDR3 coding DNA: TGTGCCAGCAGGTCCGGACAGGGACATCAGCCCCAGCATTTT. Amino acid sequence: CASRSGQGHQPQHF.

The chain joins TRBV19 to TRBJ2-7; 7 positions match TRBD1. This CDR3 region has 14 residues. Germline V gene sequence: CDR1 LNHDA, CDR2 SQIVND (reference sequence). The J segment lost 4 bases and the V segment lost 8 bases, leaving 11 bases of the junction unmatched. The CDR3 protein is CASAQTGTIYEQYF. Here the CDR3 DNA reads TGTGCCAGTGCGCAGACAGGGACGATTTACGAGCAGTACTTC.

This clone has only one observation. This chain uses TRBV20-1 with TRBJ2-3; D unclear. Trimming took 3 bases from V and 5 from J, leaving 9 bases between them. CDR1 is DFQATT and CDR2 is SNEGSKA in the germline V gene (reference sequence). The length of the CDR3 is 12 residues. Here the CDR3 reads CSASQVRDTQYF. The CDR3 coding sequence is TGCAGTGCTAGTCAAGTGAGAGATACGCAGTATTTT.

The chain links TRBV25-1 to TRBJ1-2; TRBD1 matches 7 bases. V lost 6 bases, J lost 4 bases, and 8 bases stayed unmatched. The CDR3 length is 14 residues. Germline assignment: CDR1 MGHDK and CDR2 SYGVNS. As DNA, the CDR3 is TGTGCCAGCAGAACAGGGGATAATCCCTATGGCTACACCTTC. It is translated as CASRTGDNPYGYTF.

This CDR3 reads CASSVDRGYGYTF. CDR3 in DNA: TGTGCCAGCAGCGTAGACAGGGGCTATGGCTACACCTTC. The chain uses TRBV9 and TRBJ1-2; 7 nucleotides line up with TRBD1. The CDR3 is 13 residues long. The germline gives CDR1 SGDLS, CDR2 YYNGEE. J was trimmed by 4 bases and V by 0 bases; bases with no gene match: 0. Supplemented by reference TRBV9 and TRBJ1-2, the full variable domain reads DSGVTQTPKHLITATGQRVTLRCSPRSGDLSVYWYQQSLDQGLQFLIQYYNGEERAKGNILERFSAQQFPDLHSELNLSSLELGDSALYFCASSVDRGYGYTFGSGTRLTVV.

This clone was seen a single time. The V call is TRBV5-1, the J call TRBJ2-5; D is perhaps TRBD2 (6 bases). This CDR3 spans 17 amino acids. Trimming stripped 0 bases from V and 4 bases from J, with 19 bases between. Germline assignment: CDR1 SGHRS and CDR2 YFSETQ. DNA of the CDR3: TGCGCCAGCAGCTTGGGTTTCTTGACTAGTTCGGTAGAGACCCAGTACTTC. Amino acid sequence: CASSLGFLTSSVETQYF.

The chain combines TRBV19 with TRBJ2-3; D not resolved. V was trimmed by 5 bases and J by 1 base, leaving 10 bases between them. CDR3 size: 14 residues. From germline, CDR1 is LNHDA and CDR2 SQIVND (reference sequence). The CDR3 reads CASSPRLGTDTQYF. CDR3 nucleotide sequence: TGTGCCAGTAGTCCCCGTTTAGGCACAGATACGCAGTATTTT.

The CDR3 spells CASSLDPNPYNEQFF. CDR3 DNA: TGTGCCAGCAGTTTAGATCCTAACCCCTACAATGAGCAGTTCTTC. The V gene is TRBV28, the J gene TRBJ2-1, with unresolved D. CDR3 length equals 15 residues. Germline V gene data show CDR1 as MDHEN and CDR2 as SYDVKM. The germline V and J ends were trimmed by 2 bases and 2 bases, with 10 bases remaining between them.

CDR3 nucleotide sequence: TGTGCCAGCAGCTTCAGCCTCGCGGGAGGGCCCTACAATGAGCAGTTCTTC. Protein product: CASSFSLAGGPYNEQFF. The gene calls are TRBV9 and TRBJ2-1; 9 bases fit TRBD2. Germline V CDR1 and CDR2: SGDLS, YYNGEE. The CDR3 runs 17 residues. The V segment lost 4 bases and the J segment 2 bases; nucleotides outside the gene matches: 10.